This T cell receptor beta chain was sequenced for a study of T cells in Graves' hyperthyroidism and ophthalmopathy. Findings and caveats of the study: Model-based prediction identified ophthalmopathy a median 6.5 months prior to its onset. Blood samples included most of the expanded thyroid clonotypes exceeding 0.001.

This clonotype was seen a handful of times. Antigen unknown. Amplified TCR beta CDR3 regions derived from RNA transcripts. The study used the HTBI primer set for a first-round RT-PCR of the TCR CDR3. Using its own MiXCR run on the multiplex PCR reads, TCRdb lists one record per CDR3 protein. The table records around 300,000 distinct CDR3 sequences, around 19% of them present only once. Germline V CDR1 and CDR2: SGHRS, YFSETQ. Trimming removed 7 bases at V and 2 bases at J, with 15 bases between. The CDR3 runs to 14 residues. Sequenced: blood. This receptor was taken from a man aged 45-60 years with Graves' ophthalmopathy. This chain connects TRBV5-1 to TRBJ2-5, with D tentatively TRBD2 (5 bases). The CDR3 reads CASATRTLQETQYF. DNA for the CDR3: TGCGCCAGCGCTACAAGGACTTTACAAGAGACCCAGTACTTC. Based on the CDR3 plus reference TRBV5-1 and TRBJ2-5, the full variable domain is KAGVTQTPRYLIKTRGQQVTLSCSPISGHRSVSWYQQTPGQGLQFLFEYFSETQRNKGNFPGRFSGRQFSNSRSEMNVSTLELGDSALYLCASATRTLQETQYFGPGTRLLVL.